Presented here are 25 T cell receptor beta chains from one specimen sequenced in a study of T cell responses to AZD1222 COVID-19 vaccine. This table comes from immunoSEQ multiplex PCR, and its TCRdb copy is limited to in-frame clones, with some not included. The sample lists approximately 170,000 clones; more than 80% were seen once. Sequencing was performed on peripheral blood, taken on day 0 of AZD1222 vaccination. These receptors all come from an adult in good health.

This chain joins TRBV19 and TRBJ1-2; D gene unclear. Germline lookup yields CDR1 LNHDA and CDR2 SQIVND (reference sequence). The germline V and J ends were trimmed by 7 bases and 8 bases, with 17 bases remaining between them. CDR3 length: 13 residues. Here the CDR3 reads CASTGRTFRGYTF. CDR3 nucleotide sequence: TGTGCCAGTACAGGCAGGACCTTCCGAGGCTACACCTTC.

The chain links TRBV3-1 (or the pseudogene TRBV3-2) to TRBJ1-1, with a tentative D call TRBD1 (5 bases). The CDR3 extends over 15 amino acids. From germline, CDR1 is LGHDT and CDR2 YNNKEL (reference sequence). Trimming removed 0 bases from V and 7 bases from J, with 15 bases in between. The CDR3 loop is CASSQDGGVRVEAFF. Here the CDR3 DNA reads TGTGCCAGCAGCCAAGATGGAGGGGTTAGGGTTGAAGCTTTCTTT.

This chain connects TRBV4-1 to TRBJ2-1; D uncertain. This CDR3 region has 15 residues. The germline V gene has CDR1 MGHRA and CDR2 YSYEKL. Trimming cost V 1 base and J 3 bases, with 10 bases left between them. The CDR3 region has the DNA TGCGCCAGCAGCCAAGGACACCGGAACTACAATGAGCAGTTCTTC. This codes for CASSQGHRNYNEQFF.

The chain employs TRBV6-5 and TRBJ1-4; D uncertain. Germline CDR1 MNHEY, CDR2 SVGAGI. The germline V and J ends were trimmed by 5 bases and 7 bases, with 17 bases remaining between them. The CDR3 is made up of 15 amino acids. The CDR3 reads CASSKRTGFGEKLFF. Written as DNA, the CDR3 is TGTGCCAGCAGTAAGCGCACCGGGTTTGGTGAAAAACTGTTTTTT.

The rearrangement uses TRBV18 and TRBJ2-7; 7 bases map to TRBD1. Germline V gives CDR1 KGHSH, CDR2 LQKENI. CDR3 length equals 16 residues. V lost 3 bases, J lost 3 bases, and 11 bases stayed unmatched. The CDR3 region has the DNA TGTGCCAGCTCACCTTACTCGACAGGGTTGAACTACGAGCAGTACTTC. This translates into CASSPYSTGLNYEQYF.

This chain joins TRBV12-3 or TRBV12-4 and TRBJ1-1; maybe TRBD1 (5 bases). V lost 9 bases and J 7 bases, leaving 12 bases between the germline ends. CDR3 length: 11 residues. CDR3 residues: CASGWGGEAFF. DNA for the CDR3: TGTGCCAGTGGTTGGGGGGGTGAAGCTTTCTTT.

J is TRBJ1-5 and V is TRBV23-1, with a possible D match to TRBD1 (5 bases). TRBV23-1 qualifies as an ORF whose function is uncertain. CDR3 length equals 15 residues. Trimming cost V 2 bases and J 4 bases, with 12 bases left between them. The CDR3 region is CASSQDRTCNQPQHF. The CDR3 DNA reads TGCGCCAGCAGTCAAGACAGAACCTGTAATCAGCCCCAGCATTTT.

V gene TRBV25-1 combines with J gene TRBJ2-7; no firm D call. This CDR3 comprises 12 residues. V was clipped by 3 bases and J by 7 bases, with 10 bases between them. Germline V gene data show CDR1 as MGHDK and CDR2 as SYGVNS. This CDR3 reads CASSESGPEQYF. DNA for the CDR3: TGTGCCAGCAGTGAGTCTGGACCGGAGCAGTACTTC.

The chain links TRBV3-1 (or the pseudogene TRBV3-2) to TRBJ2-7; D is unclear. Trimming cost V 4 bases and J 6 bases, with 13 bases left between them. The CDR3 totals 13 residues. Per germline, CDR1 LGHDT and CDR2 YNNKEL (reference sequence). The CDR3 loop reads CASSPSSMREQYF. As DNA, the CDR3 is TGTGCCAGCAGCCCCTCTTCGATGCGCGAGCAGTACTTC.

The genes are TRBV4-1 and TRBJ2-3; D unclear. CDR3 length equals 14 residues. V was trimmed by 4 bases and J by 8 bases, leaving 16 bases between them. Germline values: CDR1 MGHRA, CDR2 YSYEKL. CDR3 DNA sequence: TGCGCCAGCAGCCGAAGATTGGTCAGTTTTACGCAGTATTTT. Translation: CASSRRLVSFTQYF.

The chain recombines TRBV12-5 with TRBJ1-4, with 8 bases identical to TRBD1. Germline CDR1 is LGHNT and CDR2 is FRNRAP. The CDR3 runs 13 residues. J was trimmed by 13 bases and V by 6 bases; bases with no gene match: 10. The DNA for the CDR3 is TGTGCTAGTGGCCAGGACAGGGTATCCCCACTGTTTTTT. Translation: CASGQDRVSPLFF.

The V gene is TRBV2, the J gene TRBJ1-4; D unclear. The CDR3 consists of 14 residues. V lost 4 bases and J 8 bases, leaving 14 bases between the germline ends. In germline, CDR1 is SNHLY, CDR2 FYNNEI. The CDR3 sequence is CASSVSSPGEKLFF. The CDR3 bases are TGTGCCAGCAGTGTTTCCAGCCCGGGGGAAAAACTGTTTTTT. The variable domain in full, completed from reference TRBV2 and TRBJ1-4, reads EPEVTQTPSHQVTQMGQEVILRCVPISNHLYFYWYRQILGQKVEFLVSFYNNEISEKSEIFDDQFSVERPDGSNFTLKIRSTKLEDSAMYFCASSVSSPGEKLFFGSGTQLSVL.

V is TRBV2 and J is TRBJ1-3; D is undetermined. Germline V gene data show CDR1 as SNHLY and CDR2 as FYNNEI. The V end was cut by 8 bases, the J end by 4 bases, with 9 bases between. CDR3 size: 12 residues. For the CDR3, the DNA is TGTGCCAGCCACCCCGGGGGAAACACCATATATTTT. Translating gives CASHPGGNTIYF.

The chain couples TRBV27 to TRBJ1-2; D might be TRBD1 (6 bases). Germline CDR1 MNHEY, CDR2 SMNVEV (reference sequence). Deletions cut 5 bases from V and 7 bases from J, with 14 bases between. The CDR3 loop spans 13 amino acids. The CDR3 bases are TGTGCCAGCAGTCCTCGTAGGACAGCTGGCTACACCTTC. This translates into CASSPRRTAGYTF.

The chain's CDR3 is CSASLPPRYEQYF. CDR3 nucleotides: TGCAGTGCTAGTTTGCCACCCAGATACGAGCAGTACTTC. The chain carries TRBV20-1 and TRBJ2-7; D unclear. Germline loops: CDR1 DFQATT, CDR2 SNEGSKA (reference sequence). V lost 3 bases and J lost 4, with 13 bases in between. The CDR3 consists of 13 residues.

The chain has TRBV11-2 and TRBJ1-1; D perhaps matches TRBD1 (5 bases). The CDR3 consists of 15 residues. V shed 7 bases and J shed 5 bases, with 20 bases lying between them. Germline V CDR1 and CDR2: SGHAT, FQNNGV. CDR3 sequence: CASIPTRGGWTEAFF. The CDR3 bases are TGTGCCAGCATCCCCACCCGGGGCGGGTGGACTGAAGCTTTCTTT.

The V call is TRBV14, the J call TRBJ1-2; 7 bases are shared with TRBD1. The CDR3 consists of 16 residues. Germline V CDR1 and CDR2: SGHDN, FVKESK. Trimming removed 0 bases from V and 3 bases from J; junction bases left unmatched: 7. The chain's CDR3 is CASSQDRRQGDYGYTF. CDR3 bases: TGTGCCAGCAGCCAAGATAGGCGTCAGGGGGACTATGGCTACACCTTC.

The rearrangement joins TRBV11-2 to TRBJ1-5; D is ambiguous. The length of the CDR3 is 13 residues. Germline loops: CDR1 SGHAT, CDR2 FQNNGV. The V gene lost 3 bases and the J gene lost 6 bases, with 9 bases spanning the gap. The CDR3 coding sequence is TGTGCCAGCAGCTTTGACGTGGGTCAGCCCCAGCATTTT. Its translation: CASSFDVGQPQHF.

CDR3 nucleotides: TGTGCCAGCAGTTTAGCCCCGACTGTAGGCTACACCTTC. It yields the protein CASSLAPTVGYTF. V is TRBV12-3 or TRBV12-4 and J is TRBJ1-2; D is uncertain. CDR3 length: 13 residues. V dropped 0 bases and J dropped 8 bases, with 10 bases sitting between them.

The chain recombines TRBV4-2 with TRBJ1-3; D gene uncertain. The CDR3 covers 15 residues. Per the germline V gene, CDR1 is LGHNA and CDR2 is YNFKEQ. V was pared by 2 bases and J by 4 bases, with 12 bases between. The CDR3 is CASSQLRLGGNTIYF. DNA for the CDR3: TGTGCCAGCAGCCAACTTCGGTTAGGCGGAAACACCATATATTTT.

This chain joins TRBV7-6 and TRBJ2-7; TRBD1 might be the D (6 bases). This CDR3 comprises 15 residues. V was trimmed by 1 base and J by 1 base, leaving 11 bases between them. Germline V gene data show CDR1 as SGHVS and CDR2 as FNYEAQ. The CDR3: CASSLGTGLSYEQYF. In DNA, the CDR3 is TGTGCCAGCAGCTTAGGTACAGGGTTGTCCTACGAGCAGTACTTC.

The chain employs TRBV5-1 and TRBJ1-3; D is unresolved. Germline lookup yields CDR1 SGHRS and CDR2 YFSETQ. This CDR3 comprises 13 residues. V was shortened by 2 bases and J by 9 bases, with 12 bases between the two germline ends. The CDR3 here is CASSFGPLGTIYF. For the CDR3, the DNA is TGCGCCAGCAGCTTTGGCCCACTGGGCACCATATATTTT.

This clone came up once. This chain connects TRBV7-9 to TRBJ1-4; 7 bases agree with TRBD1. Germline CDR1 is SEHNR and CDR2 is FQNEAQ (reference sequence). J lost 7 bases, V lost 5 bases, and 7 bases had no gene match. The CDR3 is made up of 14 amino acids. CDR3 nucleotides: TGTGCCAGCAGCCCCGCGAGGGGGCCTGAAAAACTGTTTTTT. This codes for CASSPARGPEKLFF.

The chain couples TRBV25-1 to TRBJ2-2; D not resolved. The CDR3 is made up of 14 amino acids. Germline loops: CDR1 MGHDK, CDR2 SYGVNS. With 1 base removed from V and 3 bases from J, the gap between germline ends came to 6 bases. The DNA for the CDR3 is TGTGCCAGCAGTGAATTTAGGGACACCGGGGAGCTGTTTTTT. This sequence encodes CASSEFRDTGELFF.

V is TRBV2 and J is TRBJ1-2, with D maybe TRBD1 (5 bases). CDR3 size: 16 residues. Between the trimmed V and J ends, which lost 4 bases and 1 base, there was a span of 16 bases. The germline CDR1 and CDR2 sequences are SNHLY and FYNNEI. CDR3 nucleotide sequence: TGTGCCAGCAGTGCCGGAAGGGTAGGGGTTAACTATGGCTACACCTTC. As protein: CASSAGRVGVNYGYTF.